This TCR beta chain came from a study of CD8 T cells in ankylosing spondylitis. Broader study findings: Characteristic, it appeared, of ankylosing spondylitis blood was a TCR beta motif of about eight highly homologous variants. Peripheral blood held disease-linked clones only at relatively low frequency, and these were CD8+. Clones linked to disease were reported to show significant enrichment in matched ankylosing spondylitis synovial fluid. Earlier reports found some motif variants in synovial fluid and blood in reactive arthritis.

Quantitative 5'-RACE with molecular barcodes was used to make the TCR beta libraries. TCRdb reprocessed the 5' RACE reads via MiXCR and lists one record per CDR3 protein. The top ten hold roughly 15% of the sample, which has more than 250,000 distinct CDR3 sequences, 7% to 9% seen once. With respect to this clonotype: Its antigen remains unidentified.

The clonotype was recovered from a male donor with ankylosing spondylitis. Sequencing was carried out using blood, either unsorted or a sorted T cell fraction (not recorded which).

In DNA, the CDR3 is TGCGCCAGCAGCCTATCACTAGGCGGGACCTACGAGCAGTACTTC. Translated: CASSLSLGGTYEQYF. The V gene is TRBV4-3, the J gene TRBJ2-7, with a tentative D call TRBD2 (6 bases). Per germline, CDR1 LGHNA and CDR2 YSLEER. Trimming cost V 4 bases and J 2 bases, with 15 bases left between them. This CDR3 is 15 amino acids long.